This TCR beta chain is drawn from a study of cytomegalovirus exposure and HLA in healthy donors. As to this clone: Its antigen remains unknown.

The ends were cut back, 2 bases at V and 9 bases at J, with 14 bases in the middle. Germline assignment: CDR1 LGHNT and CDR2 FRNRAP. The CDR3 is 14 amino acids. Study-level findings and limits: Among the most significant clusters, several appeared linked to common viral pathogens in a later analysis.

A multiplex PCR was run with 60 Vbeta primers and 13 Jbeta primers. The table came from immunoSEQ multiplex PCR; TCRdb's copy has only in-frame clones and leaves some out. Of under 200,000 clones in the sample, 70% to 80% were seen once. The chain has TRBV12-5 and TRBJ2-1; D is uncertain. Sequencing input: PBMCs. The receptor's source is a female donor in good health and CMV-seronegative. The CDR3 sequence is CASGLKVEQAEQFF. In DNA, the CDR3 is TGTGCTAGTGGTTTGAAGGTCGAGCAGGCTGAGCAGTTCTTC. Together with reference TRBV12-5 and TRBJ2-1, the CDR3 gives the full variable domain: DARVTQTPRHKVTEMGQEVTMRCQPILGHNTVFWYRQTMMQGLELLAYFRNRAPLDDSGMPKDRFSAEMPDATLATLKIQPSEPRDSAVYFCASGLKVEQAEQFFGPGTRLTVL.